The sample holds a few counts of the clone carrying this TCR beta chain. The antigen remains unidentified. This entry comes from a study of radiotherapy plus CTLA-4 blockade in lung cancer. Whole-study results and caveats: In blood, tumor-derived TCR clones expanded after radiotherapy plus ipilimumab.

CDR1 SGHRS and CDR2 YFSETQ come from the germline V gene. CDR3 length: 17 amino acids. V lost 0 bases to trimming and J lost 0 bases, with 12 bases between them. This table comes from immunoSEQ multiplex PCR, and its TCRdb copy is limited to in-frame clones, with some not included. Of just under 60,000 clones in the sample, over 65% were seen once. The V and J genes are TRBV5-1 and TRBJ1-4, with D maybe TRBD1 (5 bases). This specimen consisted of peripheral blood, obtained from a patient treated with radiotherapy plus ipilimumab. This sequence originates from a human donor with non-small cell lung cancer who had a partial response to radiotherapy plus ipilimumab. Here the CDR3 reads CASSLVAGGATNEKLFF. CDR3 nucleotides: TGCGCCAGCAGCTTGGTAGCGGGGGGGGCAACTAATGAAAAACTGTTTTTT. The full variable domain, completed using reference TRBV5-1 and TRBJ1-4, is KAGVTQTPRYLIKTRGQQVTLSCSPISGHRSVSWYQQTPGQGLQFLFEYFSETQRNKGNFPGRFSGRQFSNSRSEMNVSTLELGDSALYLCASSLVAGGATNEKLFFGSGTQLSVL.